The clone carrying this TCR beta chain appeared a few times. As yet, its antigen is unknown. Alongside a J-beta primer mix, a sample-barcoded 5' primer served in a second PCR lasting 7 to 11 cycles. TCRdb reanalysed the 5' RACE reads using MiXCR and keeps one entry per CDR3 protein. The sample holds roughly 1,300,000 distinct CDR3 sequences, approximately 60% seen once. This sample was included in a study of blood T cells in healthy people across ages. Study-level background: Per every two T cells, about one barcoded beta molecule was captured by template switching. Study-level results: TCR beta diversity per million T cells fell roughly linearly with age. Leaving the PBMCs unsorted stopped any conclusive comparison of naive versus antigen-experienced cells. Both naive CD4+ cell counts and diversity were greater in long-lived donors than in aged donors.

This CDR3 has 16 residues. Germline lookup yields CDR1 LGHNA and CDR2 YSLEER. Trimming shortened V by 0 bases and J by 0 bases, and 6 bases separated the two germline ends. The sample was blood. The origin of this receptor is a man aged 18 to 29 in good health. The V call is TRBV4-3, the J call TRBJ2-6, with D unclear. CDR3 DNA sequence: TGCGCCAGCAGCCAAGATATTACCTCTGGGGCCAACGTCCTGACTTTC. It codes for CASSQDITSGANVLTF.